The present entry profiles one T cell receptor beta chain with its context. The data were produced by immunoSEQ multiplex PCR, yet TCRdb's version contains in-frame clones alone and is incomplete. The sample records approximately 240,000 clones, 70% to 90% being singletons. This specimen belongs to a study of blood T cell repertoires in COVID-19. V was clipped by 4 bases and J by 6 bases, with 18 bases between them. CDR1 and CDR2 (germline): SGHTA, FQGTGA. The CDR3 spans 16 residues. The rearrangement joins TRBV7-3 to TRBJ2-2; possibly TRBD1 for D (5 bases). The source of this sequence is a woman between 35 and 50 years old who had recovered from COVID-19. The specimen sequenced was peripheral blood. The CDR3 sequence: CASSSSRGKKAGELFF. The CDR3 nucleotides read TGTGCCAGCAGCTCCTCAAGGGGCAAGAAGGCCGGGGAGCTGTTTTTT.